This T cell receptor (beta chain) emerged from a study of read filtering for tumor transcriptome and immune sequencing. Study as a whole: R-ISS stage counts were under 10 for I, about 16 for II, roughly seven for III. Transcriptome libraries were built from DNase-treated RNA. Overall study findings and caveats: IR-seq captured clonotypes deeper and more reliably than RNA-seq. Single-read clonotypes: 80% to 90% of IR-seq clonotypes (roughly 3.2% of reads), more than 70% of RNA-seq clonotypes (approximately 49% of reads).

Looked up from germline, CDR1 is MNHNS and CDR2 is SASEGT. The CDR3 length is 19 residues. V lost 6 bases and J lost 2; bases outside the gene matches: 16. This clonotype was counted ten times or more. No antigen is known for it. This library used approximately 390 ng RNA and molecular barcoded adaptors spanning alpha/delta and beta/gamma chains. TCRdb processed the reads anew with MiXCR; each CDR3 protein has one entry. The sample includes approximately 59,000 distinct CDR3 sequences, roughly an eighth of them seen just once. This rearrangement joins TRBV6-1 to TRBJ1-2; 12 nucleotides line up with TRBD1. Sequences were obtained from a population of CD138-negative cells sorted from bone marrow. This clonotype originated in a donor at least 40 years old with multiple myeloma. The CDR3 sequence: CASRNDVPGQGALNYGYTF. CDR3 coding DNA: TGTGCCAGCAGGAACGACGTTCCGGGACAGGGGGCTCTAAACTATGGCTACACCTTC.